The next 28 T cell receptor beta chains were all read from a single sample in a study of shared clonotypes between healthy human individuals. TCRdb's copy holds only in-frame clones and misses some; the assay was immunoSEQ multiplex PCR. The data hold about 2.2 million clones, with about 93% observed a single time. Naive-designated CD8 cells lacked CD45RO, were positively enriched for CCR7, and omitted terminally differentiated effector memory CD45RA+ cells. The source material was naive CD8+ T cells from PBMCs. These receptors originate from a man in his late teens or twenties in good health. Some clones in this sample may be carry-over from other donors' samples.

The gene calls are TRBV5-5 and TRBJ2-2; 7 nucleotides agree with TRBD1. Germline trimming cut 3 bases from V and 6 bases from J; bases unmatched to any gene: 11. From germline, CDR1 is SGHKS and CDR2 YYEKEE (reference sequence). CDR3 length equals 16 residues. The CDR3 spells CASSYGGQAQSGELFF. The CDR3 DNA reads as TGTGCCAGCAGCTACGGAGGACAGGCCCAATCCGGGGAGCTGTTTTTT.

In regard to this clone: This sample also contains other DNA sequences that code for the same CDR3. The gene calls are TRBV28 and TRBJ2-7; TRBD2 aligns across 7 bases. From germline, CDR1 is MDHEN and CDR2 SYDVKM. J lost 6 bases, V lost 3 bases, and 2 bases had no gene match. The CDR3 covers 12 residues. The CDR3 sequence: CASSFRGSEQYF. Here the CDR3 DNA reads TGTGCCAGCAGTTTTCGCGGGAGCGAGCAGTACTTC.

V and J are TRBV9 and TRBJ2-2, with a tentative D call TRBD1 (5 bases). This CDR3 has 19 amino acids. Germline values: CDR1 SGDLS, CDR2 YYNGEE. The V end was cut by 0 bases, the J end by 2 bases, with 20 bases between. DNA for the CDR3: TGTGCCAGCAGCGTAGCTACCGCCGAGCAGGGTGGTAACACCGGGGAGCTGTTTTTT. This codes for CASSVATAEQGGNTGELFF.

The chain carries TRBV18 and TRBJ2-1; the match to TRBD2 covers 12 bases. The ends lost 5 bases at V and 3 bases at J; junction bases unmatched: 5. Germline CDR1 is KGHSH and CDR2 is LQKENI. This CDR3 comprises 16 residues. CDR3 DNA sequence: TGTGCCAGCTCATGGGGACTAGCGGGTAACTACAATGAGCAGTTCTTC. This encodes CASSWGLAGNYNEQFF.

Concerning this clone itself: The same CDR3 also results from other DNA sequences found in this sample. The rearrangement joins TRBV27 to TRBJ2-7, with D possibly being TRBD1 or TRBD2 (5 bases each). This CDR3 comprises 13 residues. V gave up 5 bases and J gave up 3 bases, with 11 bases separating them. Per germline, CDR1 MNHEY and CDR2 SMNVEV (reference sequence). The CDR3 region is CASSHGAGYEQYF. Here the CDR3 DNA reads TGTGCCAGCAGTCACGGGGCCGGCTACGAGCAGTACTTC.

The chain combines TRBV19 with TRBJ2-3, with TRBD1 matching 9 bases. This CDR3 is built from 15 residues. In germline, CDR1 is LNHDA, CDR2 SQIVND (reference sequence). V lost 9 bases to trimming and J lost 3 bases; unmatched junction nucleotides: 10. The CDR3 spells CASAEDRGPTDTQYF. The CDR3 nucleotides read TGTGCCAGCGCGGAGGACAGGGGCCCGACAGATACGCAGTATTTT.

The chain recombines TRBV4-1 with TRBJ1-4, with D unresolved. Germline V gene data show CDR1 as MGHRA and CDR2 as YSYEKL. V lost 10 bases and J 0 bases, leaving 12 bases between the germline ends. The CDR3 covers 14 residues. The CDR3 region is CATTQFTTNEKLFF. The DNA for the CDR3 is TGCGCCACCACACAGTTTACAACTAATGAAAAACTGTTTTTT.

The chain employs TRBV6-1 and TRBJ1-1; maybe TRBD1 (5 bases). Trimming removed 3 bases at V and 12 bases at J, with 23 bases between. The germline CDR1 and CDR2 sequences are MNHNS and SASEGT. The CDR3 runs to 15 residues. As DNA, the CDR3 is TGTGCCAGCAGTGATTTTCGGGGGATCGATAGGCGGACTTTCTTT. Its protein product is CASSDFRGIDRRTFF.

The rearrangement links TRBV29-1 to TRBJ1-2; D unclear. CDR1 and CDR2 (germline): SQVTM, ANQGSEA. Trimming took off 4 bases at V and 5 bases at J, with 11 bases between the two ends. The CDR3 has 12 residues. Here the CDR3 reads CSVVGTGYGYTF. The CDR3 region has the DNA TGCAGCGTTGTCGGAACCGGGTATGGCTACACCTTC.

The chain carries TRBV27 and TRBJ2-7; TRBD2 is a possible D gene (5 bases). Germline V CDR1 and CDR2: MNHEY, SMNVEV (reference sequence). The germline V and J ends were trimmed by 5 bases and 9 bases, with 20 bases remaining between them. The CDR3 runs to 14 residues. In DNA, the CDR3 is TGTGCCAGCAGTCCCCGGACGGGGTCGGCAAGGCAGTACTTC. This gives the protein CASSPRTGSARQYF.

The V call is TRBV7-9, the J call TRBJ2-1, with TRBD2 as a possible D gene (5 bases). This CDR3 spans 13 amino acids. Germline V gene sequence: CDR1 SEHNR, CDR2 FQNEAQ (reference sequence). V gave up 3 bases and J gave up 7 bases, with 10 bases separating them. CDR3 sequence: CASSFWEQNEQFF. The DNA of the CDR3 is TGTGCCAGCAGCTTTTGGGAGCAAAATGAGCAGTTCTTC.

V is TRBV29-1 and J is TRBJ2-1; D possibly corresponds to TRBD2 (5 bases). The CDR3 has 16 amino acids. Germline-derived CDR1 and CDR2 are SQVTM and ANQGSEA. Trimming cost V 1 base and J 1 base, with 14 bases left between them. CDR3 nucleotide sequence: TGCAGCGTTGAAGGGTCGAGGGAGAGGTCCTACAATGAGCAGTTCTTC. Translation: CSVEGSRERSYNEQFF.

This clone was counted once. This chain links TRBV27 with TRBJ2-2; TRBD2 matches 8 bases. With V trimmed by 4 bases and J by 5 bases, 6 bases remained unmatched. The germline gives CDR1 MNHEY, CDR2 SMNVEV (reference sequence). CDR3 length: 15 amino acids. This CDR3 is CASSYGTRATGELFF. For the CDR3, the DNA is TGTGCCAGCAGTTACGGGACTAGGGCAACCGGGGAGCTGTTTTTT.

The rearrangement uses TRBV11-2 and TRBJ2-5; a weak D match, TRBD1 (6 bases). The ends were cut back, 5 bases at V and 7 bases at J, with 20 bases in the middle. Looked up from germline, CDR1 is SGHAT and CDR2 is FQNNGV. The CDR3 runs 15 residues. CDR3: CASSDPLGTPGTQYF. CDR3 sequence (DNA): TGTGCCAGCAGCGATCCATTAGGGACACCGGGGACCCAGTACTTC.

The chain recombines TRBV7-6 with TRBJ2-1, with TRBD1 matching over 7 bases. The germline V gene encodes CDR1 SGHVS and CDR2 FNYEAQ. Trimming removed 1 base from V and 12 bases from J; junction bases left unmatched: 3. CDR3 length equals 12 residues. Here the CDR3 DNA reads TGTGCCAGCAGCTTAGAGGGGGCTGGGCAGTTCTTC. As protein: CASSLEGAGQFF. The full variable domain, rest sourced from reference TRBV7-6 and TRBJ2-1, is GAGVSQSPRYKVTKRGQDVALRCDPISGHVSLYWYRQALGQGPEFLTYFNYEAQQDKSGLPNDRFSAERPEGSISTLTIQRTEQRDSAMYRCASSLEGAGQFFGPGTRLTVL.

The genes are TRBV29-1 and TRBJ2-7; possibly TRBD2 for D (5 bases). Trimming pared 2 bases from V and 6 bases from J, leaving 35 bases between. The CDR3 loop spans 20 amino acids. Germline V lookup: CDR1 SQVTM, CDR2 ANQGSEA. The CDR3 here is CSVETPLVQTGDQKDGEQYF. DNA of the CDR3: TGCAGCGTTGAAACACCCCTCGTGCAGACCGGGGATCAGAAGGATGGCGAGCAGTACTTC.

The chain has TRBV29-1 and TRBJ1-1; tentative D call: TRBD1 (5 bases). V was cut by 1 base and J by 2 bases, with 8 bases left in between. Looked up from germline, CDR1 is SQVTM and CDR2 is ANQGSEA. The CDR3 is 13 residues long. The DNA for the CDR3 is TGCAGCGTTGAAGTGGGGGGAAACACTGAAGCTTTCTTT. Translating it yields CSVEVGGNTEAFF.

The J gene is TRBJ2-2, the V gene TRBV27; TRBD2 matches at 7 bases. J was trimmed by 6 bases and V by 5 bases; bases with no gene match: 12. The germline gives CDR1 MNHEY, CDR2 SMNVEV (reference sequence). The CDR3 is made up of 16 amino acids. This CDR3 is CASSTPAGAPPGELFF. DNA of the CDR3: TGTGCCAGCAGTACCCCGGCGGGAGCCCCTCCCGGGGAGCTGTTTTTT.

DNA of the CDR3: TGTGCCAGCAGCCGGGACAGGTGGTACGAGCAGTACTTC. Protein: CASSRDRWYEQYF. The chain joins TRBV5-4 to TRBJ2-7, with TRBD1 matching over 8 bases. CDR3 length: 13 amino acids. The germline V gene encodes CDR1 SGHNT and CDR2 YYREEE (reference sequence). J gave up 4 bases and V 4 bases, and 4 bases lay outside the gene matches.

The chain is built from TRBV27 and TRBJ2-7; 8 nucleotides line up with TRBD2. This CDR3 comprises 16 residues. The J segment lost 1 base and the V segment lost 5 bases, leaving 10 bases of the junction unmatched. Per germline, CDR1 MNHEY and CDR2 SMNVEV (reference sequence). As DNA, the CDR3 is TGTGCCAGCAGTCCCCGAGCGGGAGCTGTATCCTACGAGCAGTACTTC. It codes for CASSPRAGAVSYEQYF.

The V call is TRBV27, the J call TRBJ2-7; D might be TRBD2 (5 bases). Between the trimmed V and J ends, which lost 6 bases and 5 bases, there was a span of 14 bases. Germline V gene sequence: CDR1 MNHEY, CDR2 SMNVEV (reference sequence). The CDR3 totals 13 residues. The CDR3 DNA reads TGTGCCAGCAGGTCGGGAACCGCCCACGAGCAGTACTTC. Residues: CASRSGTAHEQYF.

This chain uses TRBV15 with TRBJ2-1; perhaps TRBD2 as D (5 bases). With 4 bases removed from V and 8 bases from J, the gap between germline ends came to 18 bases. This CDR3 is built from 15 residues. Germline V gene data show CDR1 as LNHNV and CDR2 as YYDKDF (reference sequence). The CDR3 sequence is CATSIPRNGGDEQFF. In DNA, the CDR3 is TGTGCCACCAGCATCCCACGGAACGGAGGCGATGAGCAGTTCTTC. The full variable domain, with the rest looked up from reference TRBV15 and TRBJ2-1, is DAMVIQNPRYQVTQFGKPVTLSCSQTLNHNVMYWYQQKSSQAPKLLFHYYDKDFNNEADTPDNFQSRRPNTSFCFLDIRSPGLGDTAMYLCATSIPRNGGDEQFFGPGTRLTVL.

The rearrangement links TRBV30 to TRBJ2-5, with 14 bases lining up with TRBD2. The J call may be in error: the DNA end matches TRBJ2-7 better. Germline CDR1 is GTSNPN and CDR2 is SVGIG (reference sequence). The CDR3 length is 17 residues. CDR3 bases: TGTGCCTGGAGTCACTCGACTAGCGGGAGGGCCGTCGACGAGCAGTACTTC. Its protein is CAWSHSTSGRAVDEQYF.

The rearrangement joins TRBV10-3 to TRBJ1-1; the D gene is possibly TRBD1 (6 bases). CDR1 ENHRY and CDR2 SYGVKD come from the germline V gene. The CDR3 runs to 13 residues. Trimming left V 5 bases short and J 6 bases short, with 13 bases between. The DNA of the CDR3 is TGTGCCATCAGTCTCGACAGGACCCCTGAAGCTTTCTTT. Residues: CAISLDRTPEAFF.

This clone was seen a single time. CDR3 sequence (DNA): TGTGCCAGCACTCTTGGGGGGAGGGCCGAAAATGAGCAGTTCTTC. This encodes CASTLGGRAENEQFF. The chain uses TRBV11-2 and TRBJ2-1; 7 positions match TRBD2. The CDR3 is 15 amino acids. Germline V CDR1 and CDR2: SGHAT, FQNNGV. The V gene end was trimmed by 7 bases and the J gene end by 7 bases; junction bases not matched to a gene: 13. Drawing the rest from reference TRBV11-2 and TRBJ2-1, the complete variable domain is EAGVAQSPRYKIIEKRQSVAFWCNPISGHATLYWYQQILGQGPKLLIQFQNNGVVDDSQLPKDRFSAERLKGVDSTLKIQPAKLEDSAVYLCASTLGGRAENEQFFGPGTRLTVL.

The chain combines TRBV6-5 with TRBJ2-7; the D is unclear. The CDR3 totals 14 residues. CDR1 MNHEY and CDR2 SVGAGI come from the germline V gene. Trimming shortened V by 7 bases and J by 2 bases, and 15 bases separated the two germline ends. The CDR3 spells CASTPGGATYEQYF. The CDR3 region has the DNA TGTGCCAGCACTCCCGGTGGCGCGACCTACGAGCAGTACTTC.

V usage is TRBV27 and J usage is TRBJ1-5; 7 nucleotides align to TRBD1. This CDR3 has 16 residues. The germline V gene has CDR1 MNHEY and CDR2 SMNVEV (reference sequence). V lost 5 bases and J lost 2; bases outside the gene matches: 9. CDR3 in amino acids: CASSALTDRGNQPQHF. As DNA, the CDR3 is TGTGCCAGCAGTGCACTTACAGACAGGGGCAATCAGCCCCAGCATTTT.

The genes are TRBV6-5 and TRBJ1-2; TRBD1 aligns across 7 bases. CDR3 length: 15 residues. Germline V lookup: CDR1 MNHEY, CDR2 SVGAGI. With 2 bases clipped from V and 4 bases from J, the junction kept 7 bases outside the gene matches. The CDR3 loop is CASSYERQGIYGYTF. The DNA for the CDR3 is TGTGCCAGCAGTTACGAAAGACAGGGAATCTATGGCTACACCTTC.